This TCR beta chain is from a study of T cell repertoires in cytomegalovirus infection. Looking at the study overall: Alongside well-studied HLA-B-restricted CMV epitopes, recently identified HLA-C-restricted CMV epitopes were also used. Evidence of both CMV infection and a matching HLA type came from public TCR beta signatures. Points from the study as a whole: Clonotypes of TCR beta that were HLA-C-restricted and CMV-specific dominated the ex vivo response. Cumulated frequencies of public TCR beta families served to identify carriers of CMV plus the relevant HLA.

TCRdb reprocessed the reads with MiXCR, giving one entry per CDR3 protein. The table has 30,000 to 40,000 distinct CDR3 sequences, 40% to 65% seen once. As to this clonotype: The antigen is not known.

Germline CDR1 and CDR2: SGHDN and FVKESK. The J segment lost 3 bases and the V segment lost 5 bases, leaving 7 bases of the junction unmatched. There are 14 residues in the CDR3. This material consisted of CD8+ T cells from cultured PBMCs, taken from culture after CMV antigen stimulation. This receptor was identified in a human donor in good health (CMV status not recorded). Some clones in this sample may be carry-over from other donors' samples. The rearrangement links TRBV14 to TRBJ2-7, with 7 bases matching TRBD1. CDR3 coding DNA: TGTGCCAGCAGCAACGACAGGGCCGGCTACGAGCAGTACTTC. Protein sequence: CASSNDRAGYEQYF.